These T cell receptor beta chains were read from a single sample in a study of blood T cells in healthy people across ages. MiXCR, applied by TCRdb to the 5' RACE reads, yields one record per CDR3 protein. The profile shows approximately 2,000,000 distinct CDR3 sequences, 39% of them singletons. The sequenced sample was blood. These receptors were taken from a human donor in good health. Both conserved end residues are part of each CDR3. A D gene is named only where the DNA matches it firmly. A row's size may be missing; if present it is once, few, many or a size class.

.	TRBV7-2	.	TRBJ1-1	TGTGCCAGCAGCCCCGACCCCAGGCGAACTGAAGCTTTCTTT	CASSPDPRRTEAFF
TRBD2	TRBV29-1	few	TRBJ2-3	TGCAGCGTTGAAGGAGGACGGGGACTAGCGACGGATACGCAGTATTTT	CSVEGGRGLATDTQYF
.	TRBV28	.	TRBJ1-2	TGTGCCAGCAGTCCTCCTCTCTCGAACTATGGCTACACCTTC	CASSPPLSNYGYTF
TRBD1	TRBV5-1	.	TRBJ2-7	TGCGCCAGCAGCTTGGCCGGGGACAGGGAACACGAGCAGTACTTC	CASSLAGDREHEQYF
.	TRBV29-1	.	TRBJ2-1	TGCAGCGTCTCTCTGGGGGGATCCTACAATGAGCAGTTCTTC	CSVSLGGSYNEQFF
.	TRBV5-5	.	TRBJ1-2	TGTGCCAGCAGCAACCGGGGACGTCCGCGGCCCAGCTATGGCTACACCTTC	CASSNRGRPRPSYGYTF
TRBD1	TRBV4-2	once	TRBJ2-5	TGTGCCAGCAGCCAAGGGTTTAACCGCGGACAGGGTGTAGAGACCCAGTACTTC	CASSQGFNRGQGVETQYF
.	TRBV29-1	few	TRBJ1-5	TGCAGCGTTGACCTTCGGAGGAGCAATCAGCCCCAGCATTTT	CSVDLRRSNQPQHF
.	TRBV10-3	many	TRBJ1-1	TGTGCCATCAGCACCTCGGCGGCGAACACTGAAGCTTTCTTT	CAISTSAANTEAFF
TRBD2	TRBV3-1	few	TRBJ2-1	TGTGCCAGCAGCCCCAGCGGGGGGGCCAGGCAGTTCTTC	CASSPSGGARQFF
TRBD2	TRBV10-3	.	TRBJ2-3	TGTGCCATCAGTGAGTCTAGCGGGGGGGCGAGGTCAGATACGCAGTATTTT	CAISESSGGARSDTQYF
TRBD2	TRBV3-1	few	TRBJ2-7	TGTGCCAGCAGCCAGCAGCAAGGGTCTAGCGGAGCCTACGAGCAGTACTTC	CASSQQQGSSGAYEQYF
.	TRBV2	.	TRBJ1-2	TGTGCCGGGGGCAGGGATCATTATGGCTACACCTTC	CAGGRDHYGYTF
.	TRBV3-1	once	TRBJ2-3	TGTGCCAGCAGCCAATTTTCTGCTAGCCCAGATACGCAGTATTTT	CASSQFSASPDTQYF
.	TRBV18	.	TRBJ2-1	TGTGCCAGCTCACCACGAGTAGCGAGAAAATACAATGAGCAGTTCTTC	CASSPRVARKYNEQFF
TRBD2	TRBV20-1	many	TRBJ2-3	TGCAGTGCTAGAGATTCTAGCGGATCCACAGATACGCAGTATTTT	CSARDSSGSTDTQYF
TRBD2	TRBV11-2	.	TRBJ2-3	TGTGCCAGCAGCTCCTGGGGGGGACGAGGAACGGATACGCAGTATTTT	CASSSWGGRGTDTQYF
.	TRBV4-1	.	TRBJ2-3	TGCGCCAGCAGCCAAGTCCCCCCGGGCCCCGCACGGTCAGATACGCAGTATTTT	CASSQVPPGPARSDTQYF